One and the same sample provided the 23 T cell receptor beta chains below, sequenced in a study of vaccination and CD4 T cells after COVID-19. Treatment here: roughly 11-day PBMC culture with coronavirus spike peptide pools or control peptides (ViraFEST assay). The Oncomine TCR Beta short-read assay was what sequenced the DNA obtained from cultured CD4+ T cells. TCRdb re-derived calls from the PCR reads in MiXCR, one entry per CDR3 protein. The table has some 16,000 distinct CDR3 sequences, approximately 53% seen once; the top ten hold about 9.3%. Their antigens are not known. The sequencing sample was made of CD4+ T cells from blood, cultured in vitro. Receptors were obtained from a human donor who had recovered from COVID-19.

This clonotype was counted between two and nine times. The CDR3 is CASSYSTVSSYNSPLHF. In DNA form, the CDR3 reads TGTGCCAGCAGTTACTCGACAGTGAGCTCCTATAATTCACCCCTCCACTTT. The V and J genes are TRBV6-5 and TRBJ1-6; D may be TRBD1 (5 bases). The CDR3 totals 17 residues. From germline, CDR1 is MNHEY and CDR2 SVGAGI. The V gene lost 0 bases and the J gene lost 0 bases, with 9 bases spanning the gap.

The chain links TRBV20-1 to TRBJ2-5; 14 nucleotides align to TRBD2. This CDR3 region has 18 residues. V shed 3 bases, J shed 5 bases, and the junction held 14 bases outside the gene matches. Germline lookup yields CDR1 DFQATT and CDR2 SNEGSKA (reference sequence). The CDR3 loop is CSAREDGTSGRRGETQYF. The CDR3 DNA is TGCAGTGCTAGGGAGGACGGGACTAGCGGGAGAAGGGGCGAGACCCAGTACTTC.

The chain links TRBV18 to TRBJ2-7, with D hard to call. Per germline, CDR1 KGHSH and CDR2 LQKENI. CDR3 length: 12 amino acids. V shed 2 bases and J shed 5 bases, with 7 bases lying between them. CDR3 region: CASSPGSNEQYF. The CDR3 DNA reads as TGTGCCAGCTCACCAGGTTCTAACGAGCAGTACTTC.

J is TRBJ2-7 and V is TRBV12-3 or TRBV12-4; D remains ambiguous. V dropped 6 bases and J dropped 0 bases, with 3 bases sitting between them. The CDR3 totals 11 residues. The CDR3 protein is CASRASYEQYF. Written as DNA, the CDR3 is TGTGCCAGCAGGGCCTCCTACGAGCAGTACTTC.

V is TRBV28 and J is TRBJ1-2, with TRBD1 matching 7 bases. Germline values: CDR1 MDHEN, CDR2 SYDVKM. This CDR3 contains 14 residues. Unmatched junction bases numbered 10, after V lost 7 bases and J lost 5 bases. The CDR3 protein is CASTGGGGWYGYTF. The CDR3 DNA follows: TGTGCCAGCACCGGAGGGGGCGGTTGGTATGGCTACACCTTC.

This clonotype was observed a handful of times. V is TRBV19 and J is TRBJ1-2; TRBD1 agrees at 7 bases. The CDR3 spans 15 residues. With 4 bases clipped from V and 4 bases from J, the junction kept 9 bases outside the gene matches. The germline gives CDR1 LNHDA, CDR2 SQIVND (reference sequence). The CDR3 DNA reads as TGTGCCAGTAGTAAAACAGGGGAAATCGGCTATGGCTACACCTTC. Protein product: CASSKTGEIGYGYTF.

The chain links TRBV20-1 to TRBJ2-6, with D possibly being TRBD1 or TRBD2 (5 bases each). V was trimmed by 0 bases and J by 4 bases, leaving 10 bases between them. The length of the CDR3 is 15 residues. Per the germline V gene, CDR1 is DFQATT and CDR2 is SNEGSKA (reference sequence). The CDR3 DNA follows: TGCAGTGCTAGAGATCTGTGGGGGGGGGCCAACGTCCTGACTTTC. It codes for CSARDLWGGANVLTF.

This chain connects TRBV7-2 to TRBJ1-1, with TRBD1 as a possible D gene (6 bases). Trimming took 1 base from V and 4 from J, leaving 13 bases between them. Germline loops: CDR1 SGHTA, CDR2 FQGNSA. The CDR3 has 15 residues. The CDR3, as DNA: TGTGCCAGCAGCTTAGTCGGGGGGCTTGGCACTGAAGCTTTCTTT. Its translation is CASSLVGGLGTEAFF.

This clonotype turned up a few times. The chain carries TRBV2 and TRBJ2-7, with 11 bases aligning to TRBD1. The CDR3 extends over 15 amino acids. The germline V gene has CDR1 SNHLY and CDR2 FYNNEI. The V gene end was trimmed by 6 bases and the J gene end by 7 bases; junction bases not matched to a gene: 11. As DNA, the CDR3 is TGTGCCAGCAGGACCCAAGGACAGGGGGCAAGAGAGCAGTACTTC. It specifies CASRTQGQGAREQYF.

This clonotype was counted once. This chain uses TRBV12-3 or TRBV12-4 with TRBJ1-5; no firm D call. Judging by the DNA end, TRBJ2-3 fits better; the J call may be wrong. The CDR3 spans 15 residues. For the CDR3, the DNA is TGTGCCAGCAGTTTATTAGGGAATGACAATCAGCCCCAGTATTTT. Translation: CASSLLGNDNQPQYF.

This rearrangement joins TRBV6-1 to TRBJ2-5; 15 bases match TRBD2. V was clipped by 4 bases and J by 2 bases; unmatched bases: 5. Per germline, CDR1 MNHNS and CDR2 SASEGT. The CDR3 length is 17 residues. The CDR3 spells CASSGTSGGARQETQYF. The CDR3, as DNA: TGTGCCAGCAGTGGGACTAGCGGGGGGGCCAGGCAAGAGACCCAGTACTTC.

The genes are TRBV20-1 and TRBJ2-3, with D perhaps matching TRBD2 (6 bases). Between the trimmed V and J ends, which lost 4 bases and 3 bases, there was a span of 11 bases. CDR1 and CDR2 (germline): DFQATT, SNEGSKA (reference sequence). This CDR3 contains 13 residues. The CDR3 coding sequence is TGCAGTGCTATGGGCGGGGTAACAGATACGCAGTATTTT. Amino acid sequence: CSAMGGVTDTQYF.

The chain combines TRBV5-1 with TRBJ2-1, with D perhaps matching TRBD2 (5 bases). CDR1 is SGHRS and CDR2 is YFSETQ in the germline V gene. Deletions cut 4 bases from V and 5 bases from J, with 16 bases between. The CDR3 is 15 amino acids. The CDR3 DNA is TGCGCCAGCAGCGTCCTAGCCCAACAAAACAATGAGCAGTTCTTC. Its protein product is CASSVLAQQNNEQFF.

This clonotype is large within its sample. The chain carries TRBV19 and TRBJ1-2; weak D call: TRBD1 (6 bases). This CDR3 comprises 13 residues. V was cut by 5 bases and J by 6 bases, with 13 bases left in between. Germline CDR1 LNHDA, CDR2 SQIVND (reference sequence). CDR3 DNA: TGTGCCAGTAGTCGGAGGGGGGCTGATGGCTACACCTTC. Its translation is CASSRRGADGYTF.

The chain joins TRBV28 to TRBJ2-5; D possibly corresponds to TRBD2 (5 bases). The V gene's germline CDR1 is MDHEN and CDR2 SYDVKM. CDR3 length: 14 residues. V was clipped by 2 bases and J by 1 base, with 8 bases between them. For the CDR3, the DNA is TGTGCCAGCAGTTTAACGCGGGTCCAAGAGACCCAGTACTTC. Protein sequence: CASSLTRVQETQYF.

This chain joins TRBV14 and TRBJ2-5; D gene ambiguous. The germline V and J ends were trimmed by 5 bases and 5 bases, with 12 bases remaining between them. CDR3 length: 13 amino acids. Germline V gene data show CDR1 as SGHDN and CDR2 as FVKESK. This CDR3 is CASSVIDEETQYF. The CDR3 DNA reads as TGTGCCAGCAGCGTTATAGATGAGGAGACCCAGTACTTC.

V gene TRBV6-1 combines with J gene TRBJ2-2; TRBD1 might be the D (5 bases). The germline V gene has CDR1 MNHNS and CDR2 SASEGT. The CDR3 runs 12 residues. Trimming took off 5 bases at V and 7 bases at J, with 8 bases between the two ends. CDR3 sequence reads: CASSQGNGELFF. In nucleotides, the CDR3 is TGTGCCAGCAGTCAGGGTAACGGGGAGCTGTTTTTT.

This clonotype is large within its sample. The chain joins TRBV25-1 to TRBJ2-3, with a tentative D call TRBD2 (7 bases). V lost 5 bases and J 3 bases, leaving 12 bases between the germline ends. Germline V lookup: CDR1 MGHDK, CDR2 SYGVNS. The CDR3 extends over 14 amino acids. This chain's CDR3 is CASSTGGLTDTQYF. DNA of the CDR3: TGTGCCAGCAGTACGGGGGGCCTGACAGATACGCAGTATTTT.

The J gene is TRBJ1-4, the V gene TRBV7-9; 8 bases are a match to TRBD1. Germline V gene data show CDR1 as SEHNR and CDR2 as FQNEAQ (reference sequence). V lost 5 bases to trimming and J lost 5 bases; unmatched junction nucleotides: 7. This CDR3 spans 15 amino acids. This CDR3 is CASSADRAMNEKLFF. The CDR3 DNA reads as TGTGCCAGCAGCGCGGACAGGGCCATGAATGAAAAACTGTTTTTT.

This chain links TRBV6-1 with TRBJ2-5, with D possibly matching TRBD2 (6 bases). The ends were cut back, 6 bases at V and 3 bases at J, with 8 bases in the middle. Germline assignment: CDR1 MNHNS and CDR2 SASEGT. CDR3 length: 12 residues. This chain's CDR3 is CASRLAEETQYF. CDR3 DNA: TGTGCCAGCAGGTTAGCGGAAGAGACCCAGTACTTC.

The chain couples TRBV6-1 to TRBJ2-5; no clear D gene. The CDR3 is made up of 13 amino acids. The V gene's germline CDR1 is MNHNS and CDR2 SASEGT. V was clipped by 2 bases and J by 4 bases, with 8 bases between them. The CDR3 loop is CASSEPWGETQYF. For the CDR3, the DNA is TGTGCCAGCAGTGAACCCTGGGGAGAGACCCAGTACTTC.

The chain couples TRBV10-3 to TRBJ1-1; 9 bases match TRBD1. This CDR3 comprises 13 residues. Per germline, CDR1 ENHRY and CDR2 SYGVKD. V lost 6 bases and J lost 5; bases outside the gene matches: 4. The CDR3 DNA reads TGTGCCATCAGGGGGGACAGGGCTACTGAAGCTTTCTTT. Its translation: CAIRGDRATEAFF.

Here the CDR3 reads CSAREAGTYNEQFF. DNA for the CDR3: TGCAGTGCTAGAGAGGCAGGGACCTACAATGAGCAGTTCTTC. The chain is built from TRBV20-1 and TRBJ2-1; a possible D gene is TRBD1 (5 bases). Germline CDR1 and CDR2: DFQATT and SNEGSKA (reference sequence). V gave up 0 bases and J gave up 2 bases, with 8 bases separating them. The CDR3 totals 14 residues.